The 21 T cell receptor beta chains given below trace back to one sample, sequenced in a study of CD8+ T cells in alopecia areata. The authors extracted RNA and reverse transcribed it into cDNA as the sequencing template. Here immunoSEQ multiplex PCR was the method, and the copy in TCRdb shows in-frame clones only, minus some. The sample has some 180,000 clones, 40% to 65% seen once; the top ten hold more than 10%. Treatment given: oral pan-JAK inhibitor, 5-10 mg twice daily. The sample in question was CD8+ T cells sorted from blood, obtained at week 24, from a patient treated with tofacitinib. These receptors all come from a human donor with alopecia areata.

The chain has TRBV27 and TRBJ2-1; 10 bases align to TRBD1. Germline CDR1 is MNHEY and CDR2 is SMNVEV (reference sequence). Trimming cost V 1 base and J 7 bases; bases outside gene matches: 1. The CDR3 sequence is 14 residues long. The DNA of the CDR3 is TGTGCCAGCAGTTTATGGGACAGGGGTAATGAGCAGTTCTTC. Translated: CASSLWDRGNEQFF.

The chain is built from TRBV7-8 and TRBJ1-1, with 10 bases fitting TRBD1. The CDR3 is 16 amino acids. The V gene end was trimmed by 5 bases and the J gene end by 2 bases; junction bases not matched to a gene: 8. Germline V gene sequence: CDR1 SGHVS, CDR2 FQNEAQ. The CDR3 nucleotides are TGTGCCAGCAGCCCCCGGGACAGGGGTGTCAACACTGAAGCTTTCTTT. Its translation is CASSPRDRGVNTEAFF.

The chain joins TRBV7-2 to TRBJ1-2, with TRBD1 matching 7 bases. CDR3 length: 14 amino acids. The trim removed 4 bases at V and 6 bases at J, leaving 8 bases unmatched. Germline V gene sequence: CDR1 SGHTA, CDR2 FQGNSA. The CDR3 DNA follows: TGTGCCAGCAGCTCGCATGACAGGGAGAATGGCTACACCTTC. It is translated as CASSSHDRENGYTF.

V usage is TRBV30 and J usage is TRBJ1-2; D is possibly TRBD1 (6 bases). Germline V gives CDR1 GTSNPN, CDR2 SVGIG (reference sequence). This CDR3 has 13 residues. V gave up 7 bases and J gave up 6 bases, with 18 bases separating them. CDR3 bases: TGTGCCTTAGCCGTAGGGGGTCCCAATGGCTACACCTTC. It encodes CALAVGGPNGYTF.

This clone was found once. V usage is TRBV29-1 and J usage is TRBJ2-7; 7 bases match TRBD2. Germline loops: CDR1 SQVTM, CDR2 ANQGSEA. The V gene end was trimmed by 0 bases and the J gene end by 4 bases; junction bases not matched to a gene: 6. This CDR3 has 14 residues. This CDR3 reads CSVEDPAGPYEQYF. CDR3 in DNA: TGCAGCGTTGAAGATCCAGCGGGACCTTACGAGCAGTACTTC.

The CDR3 DNA reads TGTGCCTGGAAGATCGGGGGTGGTGCAGATACGCAGTATTTT. Encoded protein: CAWKIGGGADTQYF. The chain couples TRBV30 to TRBJ2-3, with TRBD2 as a possible D gene (6 bases). This CDR3 contains 14 residues. In germline, CDR1 is GTSNPN, CDR2 SVGIG (reference sequence). V was pared by 4 bases and J by 4 bases, with 15 bases between. Full variable domain (rest looked up from reference TRBV30 and TRBJ2-3): SQTIHQWPATLVQPVGSPLSLECTVEGTSNPNLYWYRQAAGRGLQLLFYSVGIGQISSEVPQNLSASRPQDRQFILSSKKLLLSDSGFYLCAWKIGGGADTQYFGPGTRLTVL.

The chain carries TRBV10-3 and TRBJ2-1; D possibly uses TRBD1 or TRBD2 (5 bases each). Trimming cost V 9 bases and J 5 bases, with 17 bases left between them. From germline, CDR1 is ENHRY and CDR2 SYGVKD. The CDR3 length is 14 residues. In nucleotides, the CDR3 is TGTGCCATTCGCCGGGACCCTCCTCACAATGAGCAGTTCTTC. This codes for CAIRRDPPHNEQFF.

This clone was recorded a few times. The chain couples TRBV5-1 to TRBJ2-1, with D possibly matching TRBD2 (6 bases). Germline V gives CDR1 SGHRS, CDR2 YFSETQ. The CDR3 runs to 15 residues. The ends were cut back, 3 bases at V and 4 bases at J, with 14 bases in the middle. The CDR3 DNA reads as TGCGCCAGCAGCTACCGGCGGGACGAATACAATGAGCAGTTCTTC. This encodes CASSYRRDEYNEQFF.

The chain has TRBV19 and TRBJ1-1, with a weak D call TRBD1 (5 bases). V gave up 7 bases and J gave up 4 bases, with 16 bases separating them. The CDR3 is 14 residues long. Germline CDR1 LNHDA, CDR2 SQIVND (reference sequence). The CDR3 DNA is TGTGCCAGTACCTGGACGGGAGGGGCCACTGAAGCTTTCTTT. Translation gives CASTWTGGATEAFF.

The rearrangement uses TRBV4-3 and TRBJ2-3; D might be TRBD1 or TRBD2, each matching 6 bases. The CDR3 has 17 amino acids. CDR1 LGHNA and CDR2 YSLEER come from the germline V gene. Trimming took 0 bases from V and 2 from J, leaving 15 bases between them. The CDR3 DNA reads as TGCGCCAGCAGCCAAGATCGTCCGGGGGCTATCACAGATACGCAGTATTTT. This codes for CASSQDRPGAITDTQYF.

The V gene is TRBV7-3, the J gene TRBJ2-1, with 7 bases that match TRBD2. Trimming at V came to 2 bases and at J to 6 bases, leaving 1 base not matched to a gene. This CDR3 region has 13 residues. Per germline, CDR1 SGHTA and CDR2 FQGTGA. CDR3 region: CASSLGTTNEQFF. CDR3 DNA sequence: TGTGCCAGCAGCTTAGGGACTACCAATGAGCAGTTCTTC.

The chain links TRBV4-3 to TRBJ2-7; TRBD1 agrees at 8 bases. Losses at the gene ends were 0 bases for V and 3 bases for J; bases not matched to a gene: 7. Germline CDR1 and CDR2: LGHNA and YSLEER. The CDR3 consists of 16 residues. The DNA for the CDR3 is TGCGCCAGCAGCCAAGACAGACAGGGGATGCTCTACGAGCAGTACTTC. This sequence encodes CASSQDRQGMLYEQYF.

The chain links TRBV19 to TRBJ1-5; TRBD1 aligns across 9 bases. This CDR3 has 14 residues. After removal of 5 bases from V and 10 bases from J, the junction contained 9 bases not matched to a gene. CDR1 and CDR2 (germline): LNHDA, SQIVND (reference sequence). The CDR3 bases are TGTGCCAGTAGTCCGGGACAGGGCAGCTACCCCCAGCATTTT. Amino acids: CASSPGQGSYPQHF.

This sequence joins TRBV15 and TRBJ1-1; D gene uncertain. V was shortened by 0 bases and J by 7 bases, with 12 bases between the two germline ends. This CDR3 is built from 14 residues. The germline gives CDR1 LNHNV, CDR2 YYDKDF (reference sequence). The CDR3 here is CATSRDVLSIEAFF. In DNA, the CDR3 is TGTGCCACCAGCAGAGATGTTTTATCCATTGAAGCTTTCTTT.

The chain employs TRBV29-1 and TRBJ1-1; maybe TRBD1 (5 bases). CDR3 length: 14 residues. The germline V gene has CDR1 SQVTM and CDR2 ANQGSEA. V was shortened by 7 bases and J by 0 bases, with 15 bases between the two germline ends. CDR3 nucleotides: TGCAGCGGAGGGGAGAGGGCCCTGAACACTGAAGCTTTCTTT. It specifies CSGGERALNTEAFF.

The chain uses TRBV4-3 and TRBJ2-4, with D unresolved. V gave up 0 bases and J gave up 8 bases, with 8 bases separating them. Germline V gives CDR1 LGHNA, CDR2 YSLEER. The length of the CDR3 is 13 residues. CDR3 sequence: CASSQDTAYIQYF. CDR3 nucleotides: TGCGCCAGCAGCCAAGATACGGCCTACATTCAGTACTTC.

The chain carries TRBV29-1 and TRBJ1-2; D gene unclear. Germline V gene sequence: CDR1 SQVTM, CDR2 ANQGSEA. This CDR3 comprises 13 residues. The V end lost 6 bases, the J end lost 3 bases, and 14 bases lay between the germline ends. CDR3 amino acids: CSVRRRLDYGYTF. The DNA for the CDR3 is TGCAGCGTCCGCCGGAGGCTCGACTATGGCTACACCTTC. Drawing the rest from reference TRBV29-1 and TRBJ1-2, the complete variable domain is SAVISQKPSRDICQRGTSLTIQCQVDSQVTMMFWYRQQPGQSLTLIATANQGSEATYESGFVIDKFPISRPNLTFSTLTVSNMSPEDSSIYLCSVRRRLDYGYTFGSGTRLTVV.

This clone has just a few counts. The chain has TRBV29-1 and TRBJ2-1, with 10 nucleotides matching TRBD2. The junction had 2 bases not matched to a gene; V was cut back by 7 bases and J by 2 bases. CDR3 size: 13 residues. CDR1 and CDR2 from the germline V gene are SQVTM and ANQGSEA. This CDR3 is CSASGGAYNEQFF. The DNA for the CDR3 is TGCAGCGCTAGCGGGGGCGCCTACAATGAGCAGTTCTTC.

At least ten counts were recorded for this clone. The chain links TRBV30 to TRBJ2-7; D is perhaps TRBD1 (6 bases). There are 13 residues in the CDR3. Germline V CDR1 and CDR2: GTSNPN, SVGIG (reference sequence). The V and J ends lost 1 base and 6 bases respectively, with 13 bases between them. CDR3 residues: CAWSEGRGSEQYF. CDR3 bases: TGTGCCTGGAGTGAGGGCAGGGGATCCGAGCAGTACTTC.

The sample holds one count of this clone. The chain employs TRBV5-4 and TRBJ1-2, with 10 bases fitting TRBD1. Germline CDR1 and CDR2: SGHNT and YYREEE (reference sequence). J lost 2 bases, V lost 4 bases, and 2 bases had no gene match. The length of the CDR3 is 14 residues. CDR3 bases: TGTGCCAGCAGCGAGGGACAGGGGAACTATGGCTACACCTTC. Its translation is CASSEGQGNYGYTF.

The genes are TRBV7-2 and TRBJ1-1; tentatively, D is TRBD1 (5 bases). Germline V gene lookup returns CDR1 SGHTA and CDR2 FQGNSA. CDR3 length: 17 residues. The V gene lost 2 bases and the J gene lost 0 bases, with 16 bases spanning the gap. The CDR3 region has the DNA TGTGCCAGCAGCTTAAGGGGTGGTGGCCCACTGAACACTGAAGCTTTCTTT. Translated, it gives CASSLRGGGPLNTEAFF.